Following are 30 T cell receptor beta chains from one sample sequenced in a study of blood T cells in healthy people across ages. A second PCR, run for roughly 6 to 11 cycles, used a sample-barcoded 5' primer plus a J-beta primer mix. TCRdb re-derived calls from the 5' RACE reads in MiXCR, one entry per CDR3 protein. The sample has about 680,000 distinct CDR3 sequences; approximately 50% are singletons. Sequencing used blood. The receptors were sampled from a woman aged 60 to 75 in good health.

V and J are TRBV5-1 and TRBJ2-7; 9 bases are a match to TRBD1. V was clipped by 0 bases and J by 5 bases; unmatched bases: 3. This CDR3 has 14 residues. Germline lookup yields CDR1 SGHRS and CDR2 YFSETQ. CDR3: CASSLVDRGHEQYF. CDR3 nucleotide sequence: TGCGCCAGCAGCTTGGTGGACAGGGGCCACGAGCAGTACTTC.

This clonotype came up many times. The J gene is TRBJ2-7, the V gene TRBV29-1; 9 bases agree with TRBD1. This CDR3 is 12 amino acids long. In germline, CDR1 is SQVTM, CDR2 ANQGSEA. With V trimmed by 6 bases and J by 6 bases, 6 bases remained unmatched. The CDR3 reads CSVGTGNGEQYF. Here the CDR3 DNA reads TGCAGCGTCGGGACAGGGAATGGCGAGCAGTACTTC.

This chain joins TRBV7-9 and TRBJ1-2, with TRBD1 identical over 7 bases. The germline V gene has CDR1 SEHNR and CDR2 FQNEAQ (reference sequence). This CDR3 is 13 amino acids long. With V trimmed by 3 bases and J by 3 bases, 1 base remained unmatched. The DNA for the CDR3 is TGTGCCAGCAGCTTGACAGGGTACTATGGCTACACCTTC. Its translation is CASSLTGYYGYTF.

This clonotype turned up a few times. V gene TRBV15 combines with J gene TRBJ1-1; no firm D call. Looked up from germline, CDR1 is LNHNV and CDR2 is YYDKDF (reference sequence). This CDR3 region has 14 residues. Trimming removed 5 bases from V and 4 bases from J, with 14 bases in between. CDR3 sequence: CATSPGLSVTEAFF. In DNA, the CDR3 is TGTGCCACCAGCCCGGGATTATCTGTCACTGAAGCTTTCTTT.

The sample holds one count of this clonotype. The chain carries TRBV20-1 and TRBJ2-5, with TRBD2 matching over 14 bases. TRBJ2-7 matches the DNA end more closely, so the J call is doubtful. The CDR3 consists of 17 residues. Germline V CDR1 and CDR2: DFQATT, SNEGSKA (reference sequence). The CDR3 DNA is TGCAGTGCTGCGACGACTAGCGGGGGGGCCAGACGTCCCGAGCAGTACTTC. Encoded protein: CSAATTSGGARRPEQYF.

This clonotype was seen ten or more times. The rearrangement uses TRBV29-1 and TRBJ2-3; D may be TRBD1 (5 bases). Deletions cut 4 bases from V and 6 bases from J, with 14 bases between. CDR3 length: 13 amino acids. Germline CDR1 and CDR2: SQVTM and ANQGSEA. This chain's CDR3 is CSVGGWGEDTQYF. Here the CDR3 DNA reads TGCAGCGTTGGGGGTTGGGGCGAGGATACGCAGTATTTT.

The chain joins TRBV18 to TRBJ2-3; 7 nucleotides agree with TRBD1. Germline trimming cut 1 base from V and 5 bases from J; bases unmatched to any gene: 9. CDR1 is KGHSH and CDR2 is LQKENI in the germline V gene. The CDR3 length is 16 residues. The CDR3, as DNA: TGTGCCAGCTCACCACAGGGGGCTGACAGAGGAGATACGCAGTATTTT. Protein: CASSPQGADRGDTQYF.

In this sample, this clonotype turned up a few times. This chain links TRBV29-1 with TRBJ2-7; 9 nucleotides match TRBD1. Germline V gives CDR1 SQVTM, CDR2 ANQGSEA. The CDR3 consists of 14 residues. The V gene end was trimmed by 6 bases and the J gene end by 3 bases; junction bases not matched to a gene: 9. The CDR3 nucleotides are TGCAGCGTCGCACAGGGGGCTTTTAGCTACGAGCAGTACTTC. Encoded protein: CSVAQGAFSYEQYF.

The J gene is TRBJ2-4, the V gene TRBV5-1; either TRBD1 or TRBD2 may fit D (5 bases each). The germline V gene has CDR1 SGHRS and CDR2 YFSETQ. The ends were cut back, 3 bases at V and 8 bases at J, with 15 bases in the middle. This CDR3 has 14 amino acids. CDR3 sequence: CASSSQGLGDIQYF. The CDR3, as DNA: TGCGCCAGCAGCTCGCAGGGTTTGGGAGACATTCAGTACTTC.

The V and J genes are TRBV20-1 and TRBJ1-4; D unclear. CDR1 and CDR2 from the germline V gene are DFQATT and SNEGSKA (reference sequence). Trimming took off 3 bases at V and 4 bases at J, with 12 bases between the two ends. The length of the CDR3 is 14 residues. CDR3 loop: CSASRPQINEKLFF. As DNA, the CDR3 is TGCAGTGCTAGCCGGCCACAGATTAATGAAAAACTGTTTTTT.

This clonotype was observed a handful of times. The V call is TRBV20-1, the J call TRBJ1-4, with no clear D. The V and J ends lost 3 bases and 3 bases respectively, with 8 bases between them. The CDR3 consists of 13 residues. Germline V gene data show CDR1 as DFQATT and CDR2 as SNEGSKA (reference sequence). This CDR3 is CSASFAANEKLFF. CDR3 nucleotides: TGCAGTGCTAGTTTTGCGGCTAATGAAAAACTGTTTTTT.

This clonotype was observed a handful of times. This rearrangement joins TRBV28 to TRBJ2-1; D is ambiguous. The CDR3 contains 13 residues. Germline V gene data show CDR1 as MDHEN and CDR2 as SYDVKM. V was trimmed by 3 bases and J by 3 bases, leaving 6 bases between them. DNA for the CDR3: TGTGCCAGCAGTTTGGTCAACTACAATGAGCAGTTCTTC. Its protein is CASSLVNYNEQFF.

This sequence joins TRBV11-3 and TRBJ2-3; D is possibly TRBD1 or TRBD2 (5 bases each). The ends were cut back, 6 bases at V and 3 bases at J, with 19 bases in the middle. Germline-derived CDR1 and CDR2 are SGHNT and YENEEA. The CDR3 runs 16 residues. CDR3 sequence reads: CASSLGRGPDTDTQYF. The CDR3 bases are TGTGCCAGCAGTTTGGGTCGGGGACCGGATACAGATACGCAGTATTTT.

Here the CDR3 reads CASSETGPGANVLTF. Written as DNA, the CDR3 is TGCGCCAGCAGCGAGACAGGGCCTGGGGCCAACGTCCTGACTTTC. The chain uses TRBV5-1 and TRBJ2-6; 7 nucleotides agree with TRBD1. Germline values: CDR1 SGHRS, CDR2 YFSETQ. The junction had 3 bases not matched to a gene; V was cut back by 4 bases and J by 2 bases. The CDR3 runs 15 residues.

This clonotype showed up just a few times. The J gene is TRBJ2-3, the V gene TRBV29-1; D unclear. Germline CDR1 reads SQVTM; CDR2 reads ANQGSEA. The CDR3 has 14 amino acids. The V end was cut by 6 bases, the J end by 0 bases, with 13 bases between. The CDR3 here is CSVSPPVSTDTQYF. CDR3 coding DNA: TGCAGCGTGTCACCCCCGGTTAGCACAGATACGCAGTATTTT.

The rearrangement uses TRBV29-1 and TRBJ2-1; D may correspond to TRBD1 or TRBD2 (5 bases each). The CDR3 spans 12 residues. CDR1 and CDR2 (germline): SQVTM, ANQGSEA. V was shortened by 7 bases and J by 4 bases, with 11 bases between the two germline ends. The CDR3 is CSGRDQYNEQFF. The CDR3, as DNA: TGCAGCGGTCGGGACCAATACAATGAGCAGTTCTTC.

The chain couples TRBV30 to TRBJ2-1, with 11 bases fitting TRBD2. Losses at the gene ends were 8 bases for V and 6 bases for J; bases not matched to a gene: 12. Germline assignment: CDR1 GTSNPN and CDR2 SVGIG (reference sequence). CDR3 size: 15 residues. This CDR3 reads CAHTSGRGRGNEQFF. CDR3 sequence (DNA): TGTGCCCATACTAGCGGGAGAGGTCGGGGCAATGAGCAGTTCTTC.

This clonotype was counted ten times or more. The chain couples TRBV29-1 to TRBJ2-1; D remains ambiguous. CDR1 and CDR2 from the germline V gene are SQVTM and ANQGSEA. There are 11 residues in the CDR3. V was shortened by 1 base and J by 6 bases, with 4 bases between the two germline ends. CDR3 amino acids: CSVEVFNEQFF. In DNA form, the CDR3 reads TGCAGCGTTGAAGTCTTCAATGAGCAGTTCTTC.

The V call is TRBV5-1, the J call TRBJ2-7, with 9 bases lining up with TRBD1. The J segment lost 5 bases and the V segment lost 0 bases, leaving 9 bases of the junction unmatched. The germline V gene encodes CDR1 SGHRS and CDR2 YFSETQ. CDR3 length equals 16 residues. The CDR3 DNA follows: TGCGCCAGCAGCTTGGTAGGGGACAGGGATATCGACGAGCAGTACTTC. It yields the protein CASSLVGDRDIDEQYF. The complete variable domain, with remaining parts taken from reference TRBV5-1 and TRBJ2-7, reads KAGVTQTPRYLIKTRGQQVTLSCSPISGHRSVSWYQQTPGQGLQFLFEYFSETQRNKGNFPGRFSGRQFSNSRSEMNVSTLELGDSALYLCASSLVGDRDIDEQYFGPGTRLTVT.

This clonotype showed up just a few times. J is TRBJ1-2 and V is TRBV7-2, with 7 bases aligning to TRBD1. Germline lookup yields CDR1 SGHTA and CDR2 FQGNSA. There are 15 residues in the CDR3. With V trimmed by 5 bases and J by 0 bases, 6 bases remained unmatched. In nucleotides, the CDR3 is TGTGCCAGCAGCCCTGTGACAGGGCCTAACTATGGCTACACCTTC. The encoded protein is CASSPVTGPNYGYTF.

CDR3 loop: CASSSSFTDTSNSPLHF. The CDR3 DNA reads TGTGCCAGCAGTTCCTCGTTTACCGACACATCGAATTCACCCCTCCACTTT. The rearrangement uses TRBV6-5 and TRBJ1-6; no firm D call. Germline V gene lookup returns CDR1 MNHEY and CDR2 SVGAGI. With 4 bases removed from V and 7 bases from J, the gap between germline ends came to 20 bases. This CDR3 has 17 residues.

The chain carries TRBV6-1 and TRBJ2-7; D is undetermined. The DNA matches TRBJ2-5 better at its end, which makes the J call doubtful. Per the germline V gene, CDR1 is MNHNS and CDR2 is SASEGT. CDR3 size: 14 residues. CDR3 sequence: CASSTVFGKETQYF. For the CDR3, the DNA is TGTGCCAGCAGTACAGTGTTTGGAAAGGAGACCCAGTACTTC.

The chain's CDR3 is CASSFPTGGGSPLHF. The CDR3 coding sequence is TGTGCCAGCAGCTTCCCGACAGGGGGAGGTTCACCCCTCCACTTT. The chain carries TRBV7-2 and TRBJ1-6; 9 bases are shared with TRBD1. V lost 3 bases and J lost 9; bases outside the gene matches: 6. CDR3 length equals 15 residues. Germline CDR1 is SGHTA and CDR2 is FQGNSA.

This clonotype was counted only a few times. The chain uses TRBV4-2 and TRBJ2-3; the D is unclear. The V gene lost 0 bases and the J gene lost 0 bases, with 7 bases spanning the gap. Germline values: CDR1 LGHNA, CDR2 YNFKEQ. There are 15 residues in the CDR3. The DNA for the CDR3 is TGTGCCAGCAGCCAAGAACGGGCTAGCACAGATACGCAGTATTTT. The encoded protein is CASSQERASTDTQYF.

The chain carries TRBV20-1 and TRBJ2-4, with D tentatively TRBD1 (6 bases). Germline V gene data show CDR1 as DFQATT and CDR2 as SNEGSKA (reference sequence). CDR3 length equals 15 residues. Trimming removed 6 bases at V and 0 bases at J, with 15 bases between. This chain's CDR3 is CSAYREDLAKNIQYF. CDR3 sequence (DNA): TGCAGTGCATACAGGGAAGATTTAGCCAAAAACATTCAGTACTTC.

This clonotype showed up just a few times. The rearrangement joins TRBV6-6 to TRBJ1-2, with no clear D. The CDR3 runs 13 residues. CDR1 and CDR2 (germline): MNHNY, SVGAGI (reference sequence). V was shortened by 5 bases and J by 4 bases, with 11 bases between the two germline ends. CDR3 sequence (DNA): TGTGCCAGCAGTCCTCCGGACCTCTATGGCTACACCTTC. This sequence encodes CASSPPDLYGYTF.

The chain links TRBV4-1 to TRBJ2-7, with D tentatively TRBD1 or TRBD2 (5 bases each). The CDR3 consists of 15 residues. V was shortened by 1 base and J by 5 bases, with 15 bases between the two germline ends. CDR1 is MGHRA, CDR2 YSYEKL, per germline. CDR3 amino acids: CASSQVGRGTHEQYF. The CDR3, as DNA: TGCGCCAGCAGCCAAGTGGGGCGAGGGACCCACGAGCAGTACTTC.

J is TRBJ2-7 and V is TRBV10-2; TRBD2 agrees at 10 bases. The J call may be wrong; the DNA end is better matched by TRBJ2-5. The CDR3 loop spans 15 amino acids. Germline assignment: CDR1 WSHSY and CDR2 SAAADI. CDR3 in amino acids: CASSMASGSWETQYF. The CDR3 nucleotides read TGCGCCAGCAGTATGGCTAGCGGGAGTTGGGAGACCCAGTACTTC.

This sequence joins TRBV7-2 and TRBJ1-4, with D possibly matching TRBD1 (6 bases). Per the germline V gene, CDR1 is SGHTA and CDR2 is FQGNSA. The CDR3 consists of 18 residues. The ends were cut back, 1 base at V and 2 bases at J, with 17 bases in the middle. The CDR3 protein is CASSLEGGGRFTNEKLFF. CDR3 DNA: TGTGCCAGCAGCTTAGAGGGTGGGGGGCGCTTCACTAATGAAAAACTGTTTTTT.

This clonotype showed up just a few times. The rearrangement joins TRBV15 to TRBJ2-1; D possibly corresponds to TRBD2 (6 bases). This CDR3 region has 15 residues. Trimming removed 1 base at V and 3 bases at J, with 10 bases between. Germline V lookup: CDR1 LNHNV, CDR2 YYDKDF (reference sequence). CDR3 protein: CATSRGGLLYNEQFF. The CDR3 DNA follows: TGTGCCACCAGCAGAGGGGGACTCCTCTACAATGAGCAGTTCTTC.